This T cell receptor (beta chain) derives from a study of graft-versus-host responses after intestinal transplantation. Some clones are missing from TCRdb's copy, which holds only in-frame ones; the method was immunoSEQ multiplex PCR. Of some 120,000 clones in the sample, roughly 92% were seen once. As concerns this clone: Its antigen is currently unknown.

This sequence originates from a human donor who received an intestinal transplant. Here the sequenced sample was unstimulated CD4+ T cells sorted from spleen or lymph node cells, taken before intestinal transplant.

CDR3 in amino acids: CSVSPPGQGGPEAFF. The DNA of the CDR3 is TGCAGCGTTTCACCTCCGGGACAGGGTGGTCCTGAAGCTTTCTTT. This rearrangement joins TRBV29-1 to TRBJ1-1; the match to TRBD1 covers 9 bases. Germline V gene sequence: CDR1 SQVTM, CDR2 ANQGSEA. V shed 5 bases, J shed 6 bases, and the junction held 13 bases outside the gene matches. The CDR3 has 15 amino acids.